A single sample gave rise to the 2 T cell receptor beta chains below, sequenced in a study of blood T cell repertoires in COVID-19. Sequencing used immunoSEQ multiplex PCR; TCRdb keeps in-frame clones, though not all of them. Found here are a few hundred thousand clones, approximately 90% of them singletons; the top ten hold about 10%. Material: PBMCs or T cells enriched from blood (not recorded which). These receptors originate from a young woman who had recovered from COVID-19.

This chain joins TRBV11-2 and TRBJ1-2; D might be TRBD1 (5 bases). The V and J ends lost 0 bases and 6 bases respectively, with 8 bases between them. Germline CDR1 reads SGHAT; CDR2 reads FQNNGV. The CDR3 length is 13 residues. The CDR3 DNA reads as TGTGCCAGCAGCTTAGAGGGGCGAGATGGCTACACCTTC. Its translation is CASSLEGRDGYTF.

The CDR3 bases are TGCGCCAGCAGCTTGGCTGGGCAAAATCACCTATCTGAAGCTTTCTTT. Its translation: CASSLAGQNHLSEAFF. V is TRBV5-1 and J is TRBJ1-1; D is unresolved. CDR1 and CDR2 from the germline V gene are SGHRS and YFSETQ. The CDR3 has 16 amino acids. Trimming left V 0 bases short and J 6 bases short, with 18 bases between. Complete variable domain (other parts from reference TRBV5-1 and TRBJ1-1): KAGVTQTPRYLIKTRGQQVTLSCSPISGHRSVSWYQQTPGQGLQFLFEYFSETQRNKGNFPGRFSGRQFSNSRSEMNVSTLELGDSALYLCASSLAGQNHLSEAFFGQGTRLTVV.